The 7 T cell receptor beta chains below were found in one sample sequenced in a study of long-term antiretroviral therapy in people with HIV. Sequencing relied on immunoSEQ assay v3.0, run at survey level. Assay used: immunoSEQ multiplex PCR; TCRdb lists only in-frame clones, some missing. The sample lists tens of thousands of clones, about 85% seen once, with 4.5% to 5% in the top ten. The starting material was unsorted PBMCs, obtained approximately 2.7 years before starting antiretroviral therapy. The origin of the receptors is a woman aged 30 to 39 with HIV.

This clone was recorded once. V is TRBV29-1 and J is TRBJ1-1, with D unclear. Deletions cut 6 bases from V and 6 bases from J, with 17 bases between. This CDR3 region has 13 residues. In germline, CDR1 is SQVTM, CDR2 ANQGSEA. Written as DNA, the CDR3 is TGCAGCGTCGCCCGTGGGCGAGGAGCTGAAGCTTTCTTT. This encodes CSVARGRGAEAFF.

This chain uses TRBV7-9 with TRBJ2-6, with a weak D call TRBD2 (5 bases). V lost 5 bases and J 2 bases, leaving 13 bases between the germline ends. Germline V gives CDR1 SEHNR, CDR2 FQNEAQ (reference sequence). The CDR3 has 16 amino acids. The CDR3 here is CASSHDEGPGANVLTF. The CDR3 nucleotides are TGTGCCAGCAGCCATGACGAGGGTCCTGGGGCCAACGTCCTGACTTTC.

This chain connects TRBV6-1 to TRBJ2-1; 8 bases line up with TRBD2. This CDR3 is 16 amino acids long. J lost 0 bases, V lost 2 bases, and 3 bases had no gene match. Germline V gene data show CDR1 as MNHNS and CDR2 as SASEGT. The CDR3 sequence: CASSESAGGSYNEQFF. The CDR3 DNA reads as TGTGCCAGCAGTGAAAGTGCGGGGGGCTCCTACAATGAGCAGTTCTTC.

The gene calls are TRBV27 and TRBJ1-1; maybe TRBD1 (6 bases). CDR1 MNHEY and CDR2 SMNVEV come from the germline V gene (reference sequence). The ends were cut back, 8 bases at V and 10 bases at J, with 14 bases in the middle. The CDR3 contains 11 residues. The CDR3 spells CASGQGNGAFF. The CDR3 DNA reads as TGTGCCAGCGGTCAGGGGAATGGAGCTTTCTTT.

This chain uses TRBV7-3 with TRBJ2-3; 7 bases line up with TRBD2. The CDR3 length is 15 residues. After removal of 3 bases from V and 1 base from J, the junction contained 4 bases not matched to a gene. The germline gives CDR1 SGHTA, CDR2 FQGTGA. CDR3 in amino acids: CASSLVGGGTDTQYF. The CDR3 nucleotides read TGTGCCAGCAGCTTGGTGGGGGGGGGCACAGATACGCAGTATTTT.

V usage is TRBV28 and J usage is TRBJ1-1, with 9 bases that match TRBD1. Trimming at V came to 9 bases and at J to 1 base, leaving 9 bases not matched to a gene. The CDR3 loop spans 15 amino acids. Germline loops: CDR1 MDHEN, CDR2 SYDVKM. The CDR3 loop is CASWGQGRRNTEAFF. CDR3 DNA: TGTGCCAGTTGGGGACAGGGAAGAAGGAACACTGAAGCTTTCTTT.

The genes are TRBV7-2 and TRBJ2-7; D is ambiguous. The germline V and J ends were trimmed by 1 base and 6 bases, with 7 bases remaining between them. Germline CDR1 is SGHTA and CDR2 is FQGNSA. There are 12 residues in the CDR3. Written as DNA, the CDR3 is TGTGCCAGCAGCTTAGACACGGGCGAGCAGTACGTC. Translated, it gives CASSLDTGEQYV.